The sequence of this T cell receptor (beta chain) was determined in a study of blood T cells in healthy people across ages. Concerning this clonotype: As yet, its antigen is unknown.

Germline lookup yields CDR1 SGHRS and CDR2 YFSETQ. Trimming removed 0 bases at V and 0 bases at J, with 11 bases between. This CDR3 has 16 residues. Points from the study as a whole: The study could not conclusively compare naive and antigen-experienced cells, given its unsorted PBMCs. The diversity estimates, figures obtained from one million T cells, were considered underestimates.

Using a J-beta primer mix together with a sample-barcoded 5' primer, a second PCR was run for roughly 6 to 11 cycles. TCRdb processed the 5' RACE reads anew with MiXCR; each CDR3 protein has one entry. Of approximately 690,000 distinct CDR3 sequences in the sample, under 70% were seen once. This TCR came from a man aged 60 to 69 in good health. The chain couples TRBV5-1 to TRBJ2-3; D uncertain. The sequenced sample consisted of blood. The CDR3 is CASSLEPLGSTDTQYF. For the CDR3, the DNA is TGCGCCAGCAGCTTGGAGCCCCTGGGTAGCACAGATACGCAGTATTTT.